Listed below are T cell receptor beta chains from one sample, sequenced in a study of T cell responses to AZD1222 COVID-19 vaccine. The protocol was immunoSEQ multiplex PCR, while the TCRdb copy is restricted to in-frame clones and leaves out a portion. This sample yields 200,000 to 250,000 clones, of which about 93% are seen a single time; around 1% belongs to the top ten. Here the sequenced sample was peripheral blood, taken on day 0 of MenACWY control vaccination. The receptor source for this set is an adult in good health. Both conserved end residues are trimmed from each CDR3. The order of the fields is V gene, CDR3 length, CDR3 protein.

v_gene: TRBV11-2; len: 11; CDR3aa: ASSLAGVYGYT
v_gene: TRBV18; len: 11; CDR3aa: ASSPQRETEAF
v_gene: TRBV7-3; len: 13; CDR3aa: ASSPGLAGGNEQF
v_gene: TRBV19; len: 15; CDR3aa: ASSHEDRVNRNQPQH
v_gene: TRBV10-3; len: 11; CDR3aa: AISRSINEKLF
v_gene: TRBV7-7; len: 13; CDR3aa: ASSLPSDSSGEQF
v_gene: TRBV5-1; len: 13; CDR3aa: ASSLDRGGGVELF
v_gene: TRBV29-1; len: 11; CDR3aa: SVEKVEGYEQY
v_gene: TRBV19; len: 14; CDR3aa: ASSRKRGGGADTQY
v_gene: TRBV5-1; len: 12; CDR3aa: ASKVSRMNTEAF
v_gene: TRBV23-1; len: 13; CDR3aa: ASSQGATGDYGYT
v_gene: TRBV20-1; len: 12; CDR3aa: SASSRNSYNEQF
v_gene: TRBV5-4; len: 13; CDR3aa: ASSPGTASYNEQF
v_gene: TRBV19; len: 12; CDR3aa: ASSNRGTADTQY
v_gene: TRBV6-5; len: 12; CDR3aa: ASRLSVRSYGYT
v_gene: TRBV5-4; len: 13; CDR3aa: ASSLWGGRAYGYT
v_gene: TRBV28; len: 14; CDR3aa: ASSPVGQGKKGEQY
v_gene: TRBV4-2; len: 15; CDR3aa: ASSRQLQGSSGNTIY
v_gene: TRBV25-1; len: 14; CDR3aa: ASSEYGTGVDRGYT
v_gene: TRBV3-1/TRBV3-2; len: 12; CDR3aa: ASSPGQFNSPLH
v_gene: TRBV5-8; len: 14; CDR3aa: ASSPKQVLAKNIQY
v_gene: TRBV5-1; len: 12; CDR3aa: ASSLAPGLSEQY
v_gene: TRBV15; len: 13; CDR3aa: ATSRDLGGGFEAF
v_gene: TRBV15; len: 14; CDR3aa: ATSRDETGTTGELF
v_gene: TRBV11-2; len: 12; CDR3aa: ASSTRLGATEAF
v_gene: TRBV9; len: 13; CDR3aa: ASSVSGTGGETQY
v_gene: TRBV2; len: 13; CDR3aa: ASSEGYSPNTEAF
v_gene: TRBV6-5; len: 13; CDR3aa: AGTSGTASTGELF
v_gene: TRBV19; len: 12; CDR3aa: ASSIGGLNTEAF
v_gene: TRBV6-5; len: 12; CDR3aa: ASGTGLMNTEAF
v_gene: TRBV5-6; len: 11; CDR3aa: ASSLKGEQPQH
v_gene: TRBV6-6; len: 12; CDR3aa: ASSYRTANYGYT
v_gene: TRBV30; len: 10; CDR3aa: AWRGQGNEQF
v_gene: TRBV7-8; len: 14; CDR3aa: ASSLTTGTSQNIQY
v_gene: TRBV5-1; len: 14; CDR3aa: ASSPAALTPSNEQF
v_gene: TRBV7-9; len: 12; CDR3aa: ASSPRTGNYGYT
v_gene: TRBV15; len: 13; CDR3aa: ATSRDSSFNEKLF
v_gene: TRBV7-2; len: 13; CDR3aa: ASSLGAPRGEKLF
v_gene: TRBV7-2; len: 13; CDR3aa: ASSQWRGGPDTQY
v_gene: TRBV3-1/TRBV3-2; len: 11; CDR3aa: ASGPDRGTEAF
v_gene: TRBV28; len: 12; CDR3aa: ASRHPSGNEKLF
v_gene: TRBV7-8; len: 12; CDR3aa: ASSPLDRAYGYT
v_gene: TRBV27; len: 11; CDR3aa: ASSRTDHAGYT
v_gene: TRBV28; len: 14; CDR3aa: ASSSLGASINEKLF
v_gene: TRBV12-3/TRBV12-4; len: 10; CDR3aa: ASSAITDTQY
v_gene: TRBV3-1/TRBV3-2; len: 10; CDR3aa: ASSQGRGGYT
v_gene: TRBV7-9; len: 12; CDR3aa: ASSLVSQHGELF
v_gene: TRBV5-6; len: 11; CDR3aa: ASSQTANYGYT
v_gene: TRBV7-9; len: 11; CDR3aa: ASSLLTTDTQY
v_gene: TRBV5-1; len: 13; CDR3aa: ASSPGGRVDEKLF
v_gene: TRBV11-1; len: 11; CDR3aa: ASSATGPYGYT
v_gene: TRBV2; len: 11; CDR3aa: ASSSDRGKPQH
v_gene: TRBV14; len: 15; CDR3aa: ASSRQAYPRFEEKLF
v_gene: TRBV5-1; len: 10; CDR3aa: ASSFNGSPLH
v_gene: TRBV7-9; len: 14; CDR3aa: ASSPPGQGEGEKLF
v_gene: TRBV20-1; len: 8; CDR3aa: SARGTVDT
v_gene: TRBV4-3; len: 11; CDR3aa: ASSRDRGYGAF
v_gene: TRBV25-1; len: 14; CDR3aa: ASSEGSGGRSGGYT